The source of this T cell receptor (beta chain) is a study of T cells in Graves' hyperthyroidism and ophthalmopathy (dated by TCRdb to about 2019). Broadly, across the study: Peripheral blood was sampled at the time of initial diagnosis, prior to any treatment. A discovery cohort of fewer than 110 patients, 43 with Graves' ophthalmopathy and 57 with stable Graves' hyperthyroidism, was used to find distinguishing TCR V-J signatures. The roughly 100 discovery patients were divided at random into training and test sets in a 7:3 ratio. In roughly six Graves' hyperthyroidism patients, the study also compared T-cell repertoires from thyroid tissue with T-cell repertoires from blood. Prospective prediction of ophthalmopathy was tested in an independent validation cohort of some 19 hyperthyroidism patients and roughly 16 patients who later progressed to ophthalmopathy. According to the paper, TCR Vbeta CDR3 sequencing was carried out on over 130 peripheral blood samples, which came from 40 to 45 ophthalmopathy, 70 to 80 hyperthyroidism and about 17 progressor patients. Following sampling, methimazole starting at 30 mg daily was given to hyperthyroidism patients, and high-dose intravenous methylprednisolone was given to ophthalmopathy patients. Here is what the overall study found, with its caveats: Most expanded thyroid clonotypes (frequency above 0.001) were also detected in blood, a finding suggesting that blood repertoires may reflect thyroid immune responses. No statistical method was used to set the sample size in advance, and investigators knew the group allocation. In validation, progression to ophthalmopathy was predicted by the model with about 70% sensitivity and roughly 72% specificity, a median of approximately 7.1 months before onset. A 13 V-J signature model separated ophthalmopathy from stable hyperthyroidism, with 87.88% sensitivity and 81.08% specificity in cross-validation and 80%/75% in testing.

Ophthalmopathy patients had moderately to severely active disease, Clinical Activity Score of at least 3, NOSPECS grade of at least 4, and duration under 3 months. Patients with uncontrolled infections, other autoimmune diseases, pregnancy or lactation were excluded. Diagnoses relied on clinical symptoms, serum thyroxine and TRAb, thyroid ultrasound and orbital computed tomography. PBMCs were separated from roughly 9.6 ml of fresh peripheral blood using Ficoll-Paque density gradient centrifugation. Total RNA was extracted using Trizol reagent, and RNA quality was assessed on an Agilent 2100 Bioanalyzer. TCR beta CDR3 regions were amplified from RNA transcripts. The first round of RT-PCR for the TCR CDR3 was performed with the HTBI primer set and the Qiagen OneStep RT-PCR kit. Libraries were constructed in a second round of multiplex PCR, after which size selection and purification were performed. Sequencing of the libraries was done on an Illumina HiSeq2000 using paired-end 100 bp reads. The paper's processing steps were these. SOAPnuke was used to process the raw data, throwing out any read that contained adapters or uncalled bases, had a mean Phred below 15, or lacked an exact constant-primer or identifier match. COPE v1.2.5 was used to merge the high-quality paired reads, and each unique nucleotide sequence was defined as a clonotype. Clonotypes were aligned to IMGT TRBV, TRBD and TRBJ reference segments using MiTCR v1.1. Only V-J combinations with frequency above 0.0001, covering 98% to 99.2% of repertoires, were analysed. The TCS score was defined as F50 (clonal expansion) divided by E x V (chaos), with BLOSUM62-based TCRdist calculated between CDR3 peptides within each V-J. Welch's t-statistics and random forest reduced several hundred V-J features to 10 to 15, which were used in a naive Bayes classifier (R e1071). Through fastp at Q25 and MiXCR, TCRdb rebuilt clones from the public reads, retaining in-frame beta chains. Every distinct CDR3 protein forms one entry, paired with its most common genes and DNA. These V and J calls derive from TCRdb rather than the authors' analysis. For this sample the table gives fewer than 650,000 distinct CDR3 sequences, of which 14% were detected only once. The ten largest clonotypes hold approximately 6.4% of the sample.

The CDR3 holds 16 amino acids from the cysteine to the phenylalanine. The CDR3 DNA has 48 bases and is translated from base 1. The V and J ends are trimmed by 0 bases and 2 bases, leaving 8 bases between them. The germline V gene gives CDR1 as LGHNA and CDR2 as YSLEER. This clonotype was seen a single time. Its antigen target is currently unknown. Per-nucleotide qualities are absent, and no much larger clonotype sits a single base away. A read on its own is weak evidence. The sample consisted of blood. This chain joins TRBV4-3 to TRBJ2-6, with TRBD2 tentatively as D gene (5 bases match). This TCR came from a woman between 18 and 29 years old with Graves' ophthalmopathy. The DNA sequence reads TGCGCCAGCAGCCAAGATTTGGAGGCTGGGGCCAACGTCCTGACTTTC. This is translated as CASSQDLEAGANVLTF.